This entry is about one TCR beta chain. Its matching antigen is unknown. This specimen comes from a study of blood T cells in healthy people across ages. In the study overall: With template switching, about one barcoded beta molecule was captured per two T cells.

The authors drew about 10 milliliters of peripheral blood from each donor. The second PCR ran about 6 to 11 cycles with a sample-barcoded 5' primer and J-beta primers. TCRdb re-called the 5' RACE reads through MiXCR, storing one row per CDR3 protein. The table lists some 1 million distinct CDR3 sequences, 40% to 55% of them singletons. The study, taken as a whole, reports: Estimated diversity that came from one million T cells was considered an underestimate. TCR beta diversity tracked closely with naive T cell percentage.

Trimming shortened V by 3 bases and J by 0 bases, and 6 bases separated the two germline ends. There are 13 residues in the CDR3. CDR1 is MGHRA and CDR2 is YSYEKL in the germline V gene. The receptor's source is a woman aged 55-69 years in good health. Sample: blood. The chain is built from TRBV4-1 and TRBJ2-7, with a possible D match to TRBD2 (5 bases). CDR3 DNA: TGCGCCAGCAGCCAGAGGGACTCCTACGAGCAGTACTTC. Translating gives CASSQRDSYEQYF.